The entry below gives a single T cell receptor (beta chain) sequence along with its context. This sample was taken from a study of blood T cell repertoires in COVID-19. Across the whole study: The origin of the acute and convalescent COVID-19 samples was the United States, Italy and Spain.

Germline CDR1 is SGDLS and CDR2 is YYNGEE. This CDR3 contains 14 residues. Deletions cut 3 bases from V and 0 bases from J, with 7 bases between. During the 2 weeks before they entered the study, exposed participants had met someone with a PCR-confirmed or clinician-diagnosed COVID-19 case. Some clones are missing from TCRdb's copy, which holds only in-frame ones; the method was immunoSEQ multiplex PCR. The table records some 240,000 clones, around nine tenths of them present only once. This TCR came from a woman aged 40 to 50 who had been exposed to COVID-19. The chain employs TRBV9 and TRBJ1-3; D is unclear. The sequenced sample was PBMCs or T cells enriched from blood (not recorded which). In DNA, the CDR3 is TGTGCCAGCAGCGGTGGGCTCTCTGGAAACACCATATATTTT. Translated: CASSGGLSGNTIYF.